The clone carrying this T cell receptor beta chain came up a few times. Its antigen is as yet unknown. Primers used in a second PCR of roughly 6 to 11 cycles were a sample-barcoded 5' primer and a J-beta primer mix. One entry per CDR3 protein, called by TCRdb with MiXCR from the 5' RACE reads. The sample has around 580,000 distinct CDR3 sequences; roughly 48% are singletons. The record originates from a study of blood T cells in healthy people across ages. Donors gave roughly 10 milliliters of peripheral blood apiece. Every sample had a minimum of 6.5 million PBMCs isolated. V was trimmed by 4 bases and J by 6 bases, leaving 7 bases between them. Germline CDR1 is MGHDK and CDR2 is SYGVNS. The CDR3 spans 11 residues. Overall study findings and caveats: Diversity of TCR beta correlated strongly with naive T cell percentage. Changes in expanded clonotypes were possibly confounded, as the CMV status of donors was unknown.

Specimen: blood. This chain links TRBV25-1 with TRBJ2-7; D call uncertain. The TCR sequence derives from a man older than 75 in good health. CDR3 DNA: TGTGCCAGCAGTGGACGGAGCGAGCAGTACTTC. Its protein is CASSGRSEQYF.